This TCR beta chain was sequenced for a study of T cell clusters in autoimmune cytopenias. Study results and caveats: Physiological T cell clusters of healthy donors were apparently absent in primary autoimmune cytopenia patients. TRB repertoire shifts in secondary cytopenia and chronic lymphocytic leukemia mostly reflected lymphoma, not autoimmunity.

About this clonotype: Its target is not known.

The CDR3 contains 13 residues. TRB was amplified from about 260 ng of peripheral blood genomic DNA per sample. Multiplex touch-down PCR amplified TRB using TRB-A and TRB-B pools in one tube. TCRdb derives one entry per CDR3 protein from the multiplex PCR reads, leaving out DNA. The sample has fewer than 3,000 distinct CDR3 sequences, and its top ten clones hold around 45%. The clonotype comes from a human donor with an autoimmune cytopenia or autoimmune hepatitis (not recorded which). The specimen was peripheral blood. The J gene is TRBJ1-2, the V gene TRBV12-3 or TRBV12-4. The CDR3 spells CASSLDGFSGYTF.